Following are 18 T cell receptor beta chains from one sample sequenced in a study of T cells in Graves' hyperthyroidism and ophthalmopathy. The TCR beta CDR3 regions underwent amplification using RNA transcripts as the source. When the TCR CDR3 underwent first-round RT-PCR, the HTBI primer set was used. A single record per CDR3 protein comes from TCRdb applying MiXCR to the multiplex PCR reads. This table has some 350,000 distinct CDR3 sequences, about 25% appearing once. The sequenced sample was blood. These receptors were obtained from a man aged 50 to 59 with Graves' hyperthyroidism.

The chain uses TRBV6-1 and TRBJ1-6, with D maybe TRBD1 (6 bases). The ends were cut back, 6 bases at V and 7 bases at J, with 13 bases in the middle. CDR1 and CDR2 from the germline V gene are MNHNS and SASEGT. The CDR3 length is 14 residues. The CDR3 protein is CASRLGQQNSPLHF. CDR3 bases: TGTGCCAGCAGACTAGGACAGCAGAATTCACCCCTCCACTTT.

This chain uses TRBV7-9 with TRBJ2-7, with TRBD2 as a possible D gene (6 bases). The CDR3 is made up of 15 amino acids. Trimming pared 4 bases from V and 2 bases from J, leaving 15 bases between. Germline V gene data show CDR1 as SEHNR and CDR2 as FQNEAQ (reference sequence). CDR3 protein: CASSSDWASAYEQYF. CDR3 DNA: TGTGCCAGCAGCTCGGACTGGGCTAGCGCCTACGAGCAGTACTTC. Supplemented by reference TRBV7-9 and TRBJ2-7, the full variable domain reads DTGVSQNPRHKITKRGQNVTFRCDPISEHNRLYWYRQTLGQGPEFLTYFQNEAQLEKSRLLSDRFSAERPKGSFSTLEIQRTEQGDSAMYLCASSSDWASAYEQYFGPGTRLTVT.

This sequence joins TRBV6-1 and TRBJ1-2, with 11 bases identical to TRBD1. After removal of 5 bases from V and 4 bases from J, the junction contained 6 bases not matched to a gene. The germline V gene encodes CDR1 MNHNS and CDR2 SASEGT. The CDR3 totals 15 residues. The CDR3 protein is CASSPGTGGTYGYTF. DNA of the CDR3: TGTGCCAGCAGTCCCGGGACAGGGGGTACCTATGGCTACACCTTC.

The V gene is TRBV7-3, the J gene TRBJ1-2; tentative D call: TRBD1 (6 bases). Trimming removed 3 bases from V and 6 bases from J, with 11 bases in between. Germline V gene lookup returns CDR1 SGHTA and CDR2 FQGTGA. The CDR3 runs 13 residues. The DNA for the CDR3 is TGTGCCAGCAGCTTTGGAGGGGGGAATGGCTACACCTTC. This translates into CASSFGGGNGYTF.

The chain is built from TRBV29-1 and TRBJ1-1, with 10 bases identical to TRBD1. The CDR3 consists of 17 residues. The junction had 14 bases not matched to a gene; V was cut back by 6 bases and J by 1 base. In germline, CDR1 is SQVTM, CDR2 ANQGSEA. As DNA, the CDR3 is TGCAGCGTCAAAAATAGAGACAGGGGGCGACGGAACACTGAAGCTTTCTTT. This gives the protein CSVKNRDRGRRNTEAFF.

This clonotype was detected a few times. The chain has TRBV19 and TRBJ1-1, with TRBD1 matching over 7 bases. The CDR3 contains 15 residues. In germline, CDR1 is LNHDA, CDR2 SQIVND (reference sequence). The J segment lost 1 base and the V segment lost 5 bases, leaving 7 bases of the junction unmatched. The CDR3 nucleotides are TGTGCCAGTAGTCCCTACAGGGGTTCGAACACTGAAGCTTTCTTT. Residues: CASSPYRGSNTEAFF.

The genes are TRBV24-1 and TRBJ2-1; tentatively, D is TRBD1 (7 bases). The CDR3 is 13 residues long. V was cut by 3 bases and J by 14 bases, with 16 bases left in between. Per the germline V gene, CDR1 is KGHDR and CDR2 is SFDVKD. The chain's CDR3 is CATSDPTGWEEFF. The CDR3 DNA reads as TGTGCCACCAGTGATCCGACAGGGTGGGAGGAGTTCTTC.

The V and J genes are TRBV27 and TRBJ2-1; 9 bases are a match to TRBD1. Germline V gene sequence: CDR1 MNHEY, CDR2 SMNVEV (reference sequence). J was trimmed by 4 bases and V by 6 bases; bases with no gene match: 10. This CDR3 has 16 residues. The CDR3 loop is CASSPTGTGSYNEQFF. CDR3 sequence (DNA): TGTGCCAGCAGCCCGACCGGGACAGGGAGTTACAATGAGCAGTTCTTC.

This clonotype was seen at least ten times. The J gene is TRBJ1-2, the V gene TRBV27; possible D gene TRBD1, 5 bases. The germline V gene encodes CDR1 MNHEY and CDR2 SMNVEV (reference sequence). V was shortened by 3 bases and J by 4 bases, with 9 bases between the two germline ends. There are 13 residues in the CDR3. For the CDR3, the DNA is TGTGCCAGCAGTTTTCAGGGCGGCTATGGCTACACCTTC. Its translation is CASSFQGGYGYTF.

To note about this clonotype: Its ends do not fully match the called genes, so a read error is possible. The chain links TRBV7-2 to TRBJ2-6; 12 nucleotides align to TRBD2. The CDR3 covers 18 residues. CDR1 SGHTA and CDR2 FQGNSA come from the germline V gene. The CDR3 coding sequence is TGCGCCAGCAGCCGGGGACTAGCGGGTCGCTCTGGGGCCAACGTCCTGACTTTC. It translates to CASSRGLAGRSGANVLTF.

This clonotype was counted many times. The rearrangement uses TRBV30 and TRBJ2-3; TRBD1 might be the D (6 bases). Trimming pared 1 base from V and 1 base from J, leaving 12 bases between. The CDR3 consists of 15 residues. Germline-derived CDR1 and CDR2 are GTSNPN and SVGIG (reference sequence). CDR3 bases: TGTGCCTGGAGTGGTCAGGGGAAGGGCACAGATACGCAGTATTTT. It codes for CAWSGQGKGTDTQYF.

The sample holds many counts of this clonotype. The rearrangement links TRBV3-1 to TRBJ2-1, with D uncertain. Looked up from germline, CDR1 is LGHDT and CDR2 is YNNKEL (reference sequence). The CDR3 is 14 amino acids. V was clipped by 0 bases and J by 9 bases, with 12 bases between them. The chain's CDR3 is CASSQDPVLSEQFF. The CDR3 DNA is TGTGCCAGCAGCCAAGATCCAGTACTAAGTGAGCAGTTCTTC.

Ten or more counts support this clonotype. The chain combines TRBV27 with TRBJ2-7; TRBD2 agrees at 12 bases. This CDR3 is 16 amino acids long. Germline V gives CDR1 MNHEY, CDR2 SMNVEV (reference sequence). V lost 4 bases, J lost 5 bases, and 9 bases stayed unmatched. The CDR3 DNA sequence: TGTGCCAGCAGTTCTCGTCTAGCGGGAGGGTCCCACGAGCAGTACTTC. It translates to CASSSRLAGGSHEQYF.

The J gene is TRBJ1-1, the V gene TRBV29-1, with D perhaps TRBD1 (5 bases). CDR1 SQVTM and CDR2 ANQGSEA come from the germline V gene. The CDR3 is 13 amino acids. Deletions cut 7 bases from V and 3 bases from J, with 15 bases between. The CDR3 region is CSGNRGLDTEAFF. Written as DNA, the CDR3 is TGCAGCGGAAATCGGGGGTTGGACACTGAAGCTTTCTTT.

This clonotype was seen only a few times. The chain uses TRBV30 and TRBJ1-1, with D possibly TRBD1 on 5 matching bases. This CDR3 is built from 13 residues. Deletions cut 4 bases from V and 4 bases from J, with 13 bases between. Germline V gene data show CDR1 as GTSNPN and CDR2 as SVGIG (reference sequence). Written as DNA, the CDR3 is TGTGCCTGGAAGCGGCAGGGCGGCACTGAAGCTTTCTTT. Translation gives CAWKRQGGTEAFF.

The J gene is TRBJ2-4, the V gene TRBV7-2; no clear D. Germline V CDR1 and CDR2: SGHTA, FQGNSA. V lost 10 bases to trimming and J lost 2 bases, with 12 bases between them. The CDR3 extends over 13 amino acids. The CDR3 spells CAISRASKNIQYF. In DNA, the CDR3 is TGTGCCATCTCGAGAGCTTCCAAAAACATTCAGTACTTC.

V usage is TRBV6-1 and J usage is TRBJ2-6; 7 nucleotides agree with TRBD1. The CDR3 is 18 residues long. CDR1 and CDR2 (germline): MNHNS, SASEGT. With V trimmed by 5 bases and J by 0 bases, 10 bases remained unmatched. The CDR3 sequence: CASSPTGTALSGANVLTF. CDR3 in DNA: TGTGCCAGCAGTCCCACCGGGACAGCGCTCTCTGGGGCCAACGTCCTGACTTTC.

V gene TRBV7-2 combines with J gene TRBJ2-3; D unresolved. The CDR3 is 12 residues long. Trimming took off 5 bases at V and 7 bases at J, with 10 bases between the two ends. Germline loops: CDR1 SGHTA, CDR2 FQGNSA. DNA for the CDR3: TGTGCCAGCAGCCAAAAAAGGAATACGCAGTATTTT. This codes for CASSQKRNTQYF. Looking up the rest from reference TRBV7-2 and TRBJ2-3 gives the full variable domain: GAGVSQSPSNKVTEKGKDVELRCDPISGHTALYWYRQSLGQGLEFLIYFQGNSAPDKSGLPSDRFSAERTGGSVSTLTIQRTQQEDSAVYLCASSQKRNTQYFGPGTRLTVL.